The present entry profiles one T cell receptor beta chain with its context. This clonotype was seen only a few times. Its antigen is not yet known. No base qualities exist here, and no much larger clone lies one base off it. The entry originates in a study of CD8 T cells in ankylosing spondylitis (dated by TCRdb to between 2016 and 2019). Background for the entire study: The study profiled T cell receptor beta repertoires in healthy donors and ankylosing spondylitis patients to find disease-linked TCR variants. In total, the full study cohort was made up of over a hundred healthy donors and 20 to 25 ankylosing spondylitis patients. Peripheral blood was sampled, and synovial fluid was also collected from ankylosing spondylitis patients. General study outcomes and caveats: A CD8+ phenotype was shown by the disease-linked clones, which were found at relatively low frequencies in peripheral blood. Some of the motif variants had been reported before in the synovial fluid and blood of reactive arthritis patients, a finding that suggests common disease-initiation mechanisms. Blood from ankylosing spondylitis patients appeared to be characterized by a TCR beta motif made up of several highly homologous amino acid variants. The disease-linked clones were reported as significantly enriched in matched synovial fluid samples from ankylosing spondylitis patients.

The sequencing machine was an Illumina HiSeq 2500. TCR beta libraries were prepared by quantitative 5'-RACE with molecular barcodes. The study's own analysis went as follows. Disease-linked TCR variants were identified with a new computational method built on a probabilistic model of VDJ rearrangement. The public sequencing data were trimmed at Q25 with fastp and processed into clonotypes with MiXCR by TCRdb, which kept only in-frame beta chains. CDR3 protein duplicates are merged, each entry listing the most common genes and DNA. What appears here as the V and J calls and clone size reflects TCRdb's work, not the paper's. Counted in this sample were around 120,000 distinct CDR3 sequences; approximately 15% of them appeared once. The top ten constitute 2.5% to 3% of the sample. Including the terminal cysteine and phenylalanine, the CDR3 comprises 15 residues. The DNA shown is the 45-base CDR3, in frame from base 1. Relative to germline, V is 3 bases shorter and J is 5 bases shorter, with 16 bases between their ends.

The receptor was derived from a female donor with ankylosing spondylitis or in good health (not recorded which). The source material was blood, either unsorted or a sorted T cell fraction (not recorded which). The chain is encoded by TRBV12-3 or TRBV12-4 joined to TRBJ2-5, and possibly TRBD2, on 5 matching bases. The DNA sequence reads TGTGCCAGCAGTTTCCTGGCTAGCAAACAGGAGACCCAGTACTTC. This gives the protein CASSFLASKQETQYF.